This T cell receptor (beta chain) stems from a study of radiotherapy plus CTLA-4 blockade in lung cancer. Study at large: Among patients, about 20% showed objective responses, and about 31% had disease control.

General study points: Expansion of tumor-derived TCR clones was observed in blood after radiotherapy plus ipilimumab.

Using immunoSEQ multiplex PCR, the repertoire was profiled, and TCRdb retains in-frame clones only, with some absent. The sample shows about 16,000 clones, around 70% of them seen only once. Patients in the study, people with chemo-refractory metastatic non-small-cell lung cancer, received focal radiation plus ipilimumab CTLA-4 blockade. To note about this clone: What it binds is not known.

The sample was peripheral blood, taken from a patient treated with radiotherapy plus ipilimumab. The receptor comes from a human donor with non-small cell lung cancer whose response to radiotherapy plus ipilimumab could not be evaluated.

Written as DNA, the CDR3 is TGTGCCAGCAGCTCCGGATTCATACAGGGGGGAAGTTCACCCCTCCACTTT. This sequence encodes CASSSGFIQGGSSPLHF. This chain joins TRBV5-6 and TRBJ1-6, with TRBD1 matching 8 bases. V gave up 3 bases and J gave up 9 bases; unmatched junction bases: 14. The CDR3 totals 17 residues. Per the germline V gene, CDR1 is SGHDT and CDR2 is YYEEEE.